This is a list of T cell receptor beta chains from one sample in a study of blood T cell repertoires in COVID-19. Profiling relied on immunoSEQ multiplex PCR, and the TCRdb table lists in-frame clones only, not all of them. The sample has roughly 210,000 clones; around four fifths are singletons. Material: peripheral blood. The receptors were gathered from a woman at least 80 years old with COVID-19, enrolled during active disease. Each CDR3 is given with its conserved first and last residue. D genes are given only for firm matches. Where a row states a size, it is once, few, many or the class of an expanded clone; other rows omit it.

abundance	d_gene	v_gene	j_gene	CDR3nt	CDR3aa
-	TRBD1	TRBV7-9	TRBJ2-5	TGTGCCAGCAGCTTAGGGGGACAGGGACCCGAGACCCAGTACTTC	CASSLGGQGPETQYF
few	-	TRBV19	TRBJ2-7	TGTGCCAGTCAACTATCCGGGACAAAACCCTACGAGCAGTACTTC	CASQLSGTKPYEQYF
-	-	TRBV7-2	TRBJ1-2	TGTGCCAGCAGCTTGATAGGGGGAGTGAGCTATGGCTACACCTTC	CASSLIGGVSYGYTF
-	-	TRBV5-4	TRBJ2-5	TGTGCCAGCACCTTAGGTAACACCCGGCGGGAGACCCAGTACTTC	CASTLGNTRRETQYF
-	-	TRBV19	TRBJ1-5	TGTGCCAGTAGTCCACCCCTCCTGACAGCCGGGAGGCCCCAGCATTTT	CASSPPLLTAGRPQHF
-	-	TRBV12-3/TRBV12-4	TRBJ1-6	TGTGCCAGCAGTGGGGGGGGAAATTCACCCCTCCACTTT	CASSGGGNSPLHF
-	-	TRBV12-3/TRBV12-4	TRBJ1-1	TGTGCCAGCAGAATAGACAGGCTTGAAGCTTTCTTT	CASRIDRLEAFF
-	-	TRBV3-1/TRBV3-2	TRBJ1-4	TGTGCCAGCAGCCCCCAGGGGTTTAAGGGAAAACTGTTTTTT	CASSPQGFKGKLFF
-	-	TRBV5-4	TRBJ1-2	TGTGCCAGCAGCTTGCCACAGGGAATGACGGGTGATGGCTACACCTTC	CASSLPQGMTGDGYTF
-	TRBD1	TRBV27	TRBJ2-7	TGTGCCAGCAGTTTATCGAAGGGACAGGGTCTCAGCTCCTACGAGCAGTACTTC	CASSLSKGQGLSSYEQYF
-	TRBD2	TRBV29-1	TRBJ2-5	TGCAGCGTAGCGGGGCAAGAGACCCAGTACTTC	CSVAGQETQYF
-	TRBD2	TRBV28	TRBJ2-7	TGTGCCAGCAGTTTATCAGGAGCGGGGGCCCCCGTCTACGAGCAGTACTTC	CASSLSGAGAPVYEQYF
-	-	TRBV24-1	TRBJ2-7	TGTGCCACCAGTGACCCGACACAGAGCTCCTCTGACGAGCAGTACTTC	CATSDPTQSSSDEQYF
once	TRBD2	TRBV6-5	TRBJ2-1	TGTGCCAGCAGGCAAGTTGGACTAGCGCTCAATGAGCAGTTCTTC	CASRQVGLALNEQFF
-	-	TRBV28	TRBJ1-2	TGTGCCAGCAGGACGACGGGAATTAACTATGGCTACACCTTC	CASRTTGINYGYTF
-	-	TRBV5-6	TRBJ2-5	TGTGCCAGCAGCTATCGGGACTCACGACGAGAGACCCAGTACTTC	CASSYRDSRRETQYF
-	-	TRBV27	TRBJ2-1	TGTGCCAGCAGTTCCACCGGGACAAACCAGCAGTTCTTC	CASSSTGTNQQFF
-	TRBD1	TRBV6-5	TRBJ1-6	TGTGCCAGCAGTTACCGGGACAGGCCGAATTCACCCCTCCACTTT	CASSYRDRPNSPLHF
-	-	TRBV28	TRBJ1-5	TGTGCCAGCAGTTTAATTTGGTCGGGCAATCAGCCCCAGCATTTT	CASSLIWSGNQPQHF
once	-	TRBV28	TRBJ1-1	TGTGCCAGCAGCTCACATGGCCGGGGTTATGAAGCTTTCTTT	CASSSHGRGYEAFF
-	-	TRBV20-1	TRBJ1-1	TGCAGTACGAGCGACAACACTGAAGCTTTCTTT	CSTSDNTEAFF
few	TRBD1	TRBV5-6	TRBJ1-6	TGTGCCAGCAGCCACCCGACAGGGGGAAGAGATTCACCCCTCCACTTT	CASSHPTGGRDSPLHF
-	-	TRBV5-1	TRBJ2-3	TGCGCCAGCAGCTTAGACTACTCGACAGATACGCAGTATTTT	CASSLDYSTDTQYF